Listed below are T cell receptor beta chains from one sample, sequenced in a study of CD8 T cells in ankylosing spondylitis. TCRdb re-called the 5' RACE reads through MiXCR, storing one row per CDR3 protein. The sample lists 300,000 to 350,000 distinct CDR3 sequences, more than 20% occurring once. Material for sequencing was blood, either unsorted or a sorted T cell fraction (not recorded which). These receptors were obtained from a female donor with ankylosing spondylitis or in good health (not recorded which). Each CDR3 is given with its conserved first and last residue. The order of the fields is V gene, CDR3 protein.

TRBV30	CAWARRGAYEQYF
TRBV3-1	CASSQGVSNQPQHF
TRBV12-3/TRBV12-4	CASSVKEDQPQHF
TRBV7-8	CASSSAGTGNEKLFF
TRBV6-5	CASSCRAPNEQYF
TRBV12-3/TRBV12-4	CASSSTALDTEAFF
TRBV5-5	CASSFGQGTDTQYF
TRBV6-1	CASAALAKNIQYF
TRBV20-1	CSIRISGANVLTF
TRBV10-3	CAIKGGIVTDTQYF
TRBV27	CASSIPLPGLGMNEQFF
TRBV3-1	CASSQDSATGDTQYF
TRBV11-2	CASSLEDSGRVTGELFF
TRBV2	CTSRMGGANEQFF
TRBV28	CASSGSGTANYGYTF
TRBV7-8	CASSLWALQGANQPQHF
TRBV9	CASSATGLAGGDTQYF
TRBV9	CASSGRLAGGTDTQYF
TRBV27	CASSYDRYQPQHF
TRBV2	CASSAVAYNEQFF
TRBV7-8	CASSLVLAAGVEQYF
TRBV25-1	CASSNQGARFSEAFF
TRBV20-1	CSASGSRAYEQYF
TRBV15	CATSSLAGGTFLNEQFF